Sequencing of this T cell receptor (beta chain) was carried out in a study of blood T cell repertoires in COVID-19. Overall study: Donors in the United States, Italy and Spain gave samples during acute or convalescent COVID-19. PBMCs, B-cell-depleted T cells, or T cells provided the cDNA or gDNA that made up the material.

The CDR3 covers 16 residues. The germline CDR1 and CDR2 sequences are MNHEY and SMNVEV (reference sequence). V was cut by 2 bases and J by 8 bases, with 16 bases left in between. Original processing methods: Cell counts per sample came from amplifying reference gene primers. The data were produced by immunoSEQ multiplex PCR, yet TCRdb's version contains in-frame clones alone and is incomplete. That table is the source of V, J and clone size, and D and trimming were worked out from the DNA. The table lists 200,000 to 300,000 clones, 70% to 85% of them singletons. The receptor's source is a man older than 75 with acute or convalescent COVID-19. J is TRBJ1-6 and V is TRBV27; D possibly corresponds to TRBD1 (5 bases). The sequenced sample was peripheral blood. The CDR3 bases are TGTGCCAGCAGTTTAAAGGGGTCCACCGCCTATTCACCCCTCCACTTT. It encodes CASSLKGSTAYSPLHF.